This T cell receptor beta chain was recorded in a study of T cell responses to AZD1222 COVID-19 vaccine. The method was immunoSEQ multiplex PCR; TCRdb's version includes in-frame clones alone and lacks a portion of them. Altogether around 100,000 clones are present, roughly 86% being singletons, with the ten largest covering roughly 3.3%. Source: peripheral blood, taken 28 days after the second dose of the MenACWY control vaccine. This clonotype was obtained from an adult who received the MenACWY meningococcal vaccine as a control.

The CDR3 DNA reads TGTGCCAGCAGTCCACTCGGGACCGGGAGGCAGCCCCAGCATTTT. Its protein product is CASSPLGTGRQPQHF. The chain combines TRBV28 with TRBJ1-5; D may be TRBD1 (5 bases). The V gene's germline CDR1 is MDHEN and CDR2 SYDVKM. This CDR3 has 15 amino acids. With 5 bases removed from V and 7 bases from J, the gap between germline ends came to 18 bases.